Listed here is a single T cell receptor (beta chain). This sample was taken from a study of OX40 agonist ivuxolimab in advanced cancers. At the level of the study: At 0.01 to 10 mg/kg, ivuxolimab was administered intravenously to patients every 2 weeks.

Data came from immunoSEQ multiplex PCR; TCRdb stores just in-frame clones and leaves some out. Among about 68,000 clones, over 75% were seen once, and the ten largest hold roughly 0.7%. There are 13 residues in the CDR3. Trimming cost V 8 bases and J 0 bases, with 11 bases left between them. CDR1 MNHEY and CDR2 SVGAGI come from the germline V gene. J is TRBJ2-7 and V is TRBV6-5; possible D gene TRBD2, 5 bases. This sequence originates from an adult with an advanced solid tumor such as melanoma, head and neck, liver or kidney cancer. The sequencing used CD4+ or CD8+ T cells sorted from blood, collected in a trial of the OX40 agonist ivuxolimab. The CDR3 DNA reads TGTGCCAGCTGCGGGTCCCACTCCTACGAGCAGTACTTC. Translating gives CASCGSHSYEQYF.